The count of the clone carrying this TCR beta chain is one. These data belong to a study of blood T cell repertoires in COVID-19. At the level of the study: Acute and convalescent COVID-19 specimens originated in the United States, Italy and Spain.

This table comes from immunoSEQ multiplex PCR, and its TCRdb copy is limited to in-frame clones, with some not included. This sample yields approximately 200,000 clones, of which roughly 86% are seen a single time; over 7.5% belongs to the top ten. Those enrolled, adults aged roughly 18 to 89 years, came from about two dozen US areas. Donors in Cohort 3 who had recovered were those with two negative PCRs, healthcare professional clearance, or resolution of their symptoms. Sequences were obtained from PBMCs or T cells enriched from blood (not recorded which). The clonotype originates from a woman between 25 and 40 years old who had recovered from COVID-19.

The CDR3 DNA is TGTGCCAGCAGCCAAGGGGGGACTAGCGGGAGAGTCGGCGAGACCCAGTACTTC. It codes for CASSQGGTSGRVGETQYF. V and J are TRBV3-1 (or the pseudogene TRBV3-2) and TRBJ2-5; TRBD2 matches 14 bases. CDR3 length: 18 residues. V was pared by 1 base and J by 5 bases, with 9 bases of the junction left unmatched. Germline values: CDR1 LGHDT, CDR2 YNNKEL (reference sequence).